Presented here are 11 T cell receptor beta chains from one specimen sequenced in a study of OX40 agonist ivuxolimab in advanced cancers. The protocol was immunoSEQ multiplex PCR, while the TCRdb copy is restricted to in-frame clones and leaves out a portion. The sample holds more than 95,000 clones, roughly nine tenths seen once. The material was CD4+ or CD8+ T cells sorted from blood, obtained in a trial of the OX40 agonist ivuxolimab. The receptors shown here come from an adult with an advanced solid tumor such as melanoma, head and neck, liver or kidney cancer.

The chain is built from TRBV6-6 and TRBJ1-1; no reliable D call. Deletions cut 7 bases from V and 1 base from J, with 10 bases between. The CDR3 runs to 13 residues. CDR1 MNHNY and CDR2 SVGAGI come from the germline V gene (reference sequence). CDR3 region: CASNKVGNTEAFF. CDR3 bases: TGTGCCAGCAACAAGGTGGGGAACACTGAAGCTTTCTTT.

This clone was counted a single time. The genes are TRBV28 and TRBJ2-7; D is uncertain. Germline CDR1 MDHEN, CDR2 SYDVKM. Trimming cost V 3 bases and J 3 bases, with 15 bases left between them. The CDR3 length is 15 residues. CDR3 sequence: CASSLRATGDYEQYF. CDR3 DNA sequence: TGTGCCAGCAGTTTGAGAGCCACTGGTGACTACGAGCAGTACTTC.

The chain combines TRBV5-1 with TRBJ2-5, with 11 bases lining up with TRBD1. Germline V gives CDR1 SGHRS, CDR2 YFSETQ. The junction had 7 bases not matched to a gene; V was cut back by 4 bases and J by 2 bases. This CDR3 is built from 16 residues. The CDR3 DNA follows: TGCGCCAGCAGCACCGGGACAGGGGGAAGACAAGAGACCCAGTACTTC. Translated: CASSTGTGGRQETQYF.

This chain uses TRBV15 with TRBJ2-3, with D uncertain. V gave up 9 bases and J gave up 0 bases, with 19 bases separating them. This CDR3 region has 16 residues. Looked up from germline, CDR1 is LNHNV and CDR2 is YYDKDF (reference sequence). DNA for the CDR3: TGTGCCACTTCCTATCGGTTAGTCGGGAGCACAGATACGCAGTATTTT. Residues: CATSYRLVGSTDTQYF.

The V and J genes are TRBV2 and TRBJ2-7; no clear D gene. This CDR3 region has 12 residues. V shed 4 bases and J shed 2 bases, with 6 bases lying between them. CDR1 is SNHLY, CDR2 FYNNEI, per germline. CDR3 sequence (DNA): TGTGCCAGCAGTGGCACGCCCTACGAGCAGTACTTC. It specifies CASSGTPYEQYF.

V usage is TRBV7-3 and J usage is TRBJ2-1; a possible D gene is TRBD2 (5 bases). Trimming shortened V by 5 bases and J by 6 bases, and 11 bases separated the two germline ends. Per germline, CDR1 SGHTA and CDR2 FQGTGA. This CDR3 has 13 residues. CDR3 nucleotide sequence: TGTGCCAGCAGCGGGAGTTCATCCAATGAGCAGTTCTTC. Translating gives CASSGSSSNEQFF.

This sequence joins TRBV28 and TRBJ1-2, with TRBD1 identical over 7 bases. Germline V gene data show CDR1 as MDHEN and CDR2 as SYDVKM. This CDR3 has 15 residues. V was pared by 5 bases and J by 8 bases, with 14 bases of the junction left unmatched. CDR3 loop: CASSKTGSWTVGYTF. CDR3 sequence (DNA): TGTGCCAGCAGTAAGACAGGGAGTTGGACGGTCGGCTACACCTTC.

The chain couples TRBV6-6 to TRBJ2-7; D gene unclear. V lost 5 bases and J lost 8, with 13 bases in between. The germline CDR1 and CDR2 sequences are MNHNY and SVGAGI (reference sequence). The CDR3 length is 12 residues. In DNA, the CDR3 is TGTGCCAGCAGTCCAACAACCACCCAGCAGTACTTC. Its protein product is CASSPTTTQQYF.

The chain links TRBV7-9 to TRBJ2-3; D ambiguous. Germline V lookup: CDR1 SEHNR, CDR2 FQNEAQ (reference sequence). V was trimmed by 11 bases and J by 2 bases, leaving 14 bases between them. This CDR3 has 13 amino acids. The CDR3 DNA reads TGTGCCCTCCAACACGGGCCCACAGATACGCAGTATTTT. Its protein product is CALQHGPTDTQYF.

This clone occurred once. This rearrangement joins TRBV11-3 to TRBJ1-4; TRBD1 is a possible D gene (6 bases). Germline V lookup: CDR1 SGHNT, CDR2 YENEEA. The CDR3 extends over 14 amino acids. V was trimmed by 6 bases and J by 3 bases, leaving 11 bases between them. The CDR3 protein is CASSPGTPNEKLFF. The CDR3 DNA follows: TGTGCCAGCAGTCCCGGGACACCTAATGAAAAACTGTTTTTT.

This sequence joins TRBV5-1 and TRBJ2-6; D is perhaps TRBD1 or TRBD2 (6 bases each). The V gene lost 1 base and the J gene lost 4 bases, with 12 bases spanning the gap. The CDR3 runs 16 residues. CDR1 is SGHRS and CDR2 is YFSETQ in the germline V gene. The CDR3: CASSLQGGLGANVLTF. DNA for the CDR3: TGCGCCAGCAGCTTGCAAGGGGGGTTAGGGGCCAACGTCCTGACTTTC. The variable domain in full, with the rest retrieved from reference TRBV5-1 and TRBJ2-6, is KAGVTQTPRYLIKTRGQQVTLSCSPISGHRSVSWYQQTPGQGLQFLFEYFSETQRNKGNFPGRFSGRQFSNSRSEMNVSTLELGDSALYLCASSLQGGLGANVLTFGAGSRLTVL.